The 22 T cell receptor beta chains below were found in one sample sequenced in a study of cytomegalovirus exposure and HLA in healthy donors. This PCR relied on a set of 60 Vbeta primers and 13 Jbeta primers. Only in-frame clones appear in the TCRdb table, and some are missing; sequencing was by immunoSEQ multiplex PCR. The table lists over 130,000 clones, 61% of them singletons. The sequencing sample was made of PBMCs. The receptors come from a male donor in good health and CMV-seronegative.

V and J are TRBV4-3 and TRBJ1-6; D is perhaps TRBD1 (5 bases). The CDR3 covers 15 residues. Germline CDR1 LGHNA, CDR2 YSLEER. V was shortened by 1 base and J by 10 bases, with 14 bases between the two germline ends. The CDR3: CASSQGQLAGSPLHF. CDR3 in DNA: TGCGCCAGCAGCCAAGGACAGTTGGCAGGATCACCCCTCCACTTT.

This chain links TRBV7-9 with TRBJ2-5; D is unclear. CDR1 is SEHNR, CDR2 FQNEAQ, per germline (reference sequence). Trimming took off 5 bases at V and 1 base at J, with 11 bases between the two ends. The CDR3 length is 14 residues. Here the CDR3 DNA reads TGTGCCAGCAGCCAAAGAATAGCCCAAGAGACCCAGTACTTC. As protein: CASSQRIAQETQYF.

This clone was found a few times. This rearrangement joins TRBV9 to TRBJ1-2; 7 positions agree with TRBD1. Unmatched junction bases numbered 4, after V lost 4 bases and J lost 7 bases. Per the germline V gene, CDR1 is SGDLS and CDR2 is YYNGEE. CDR3 size: 12 residues. CDR3 DNA sequence: TGTGCCAGCAGCCCCCGGACAGGTGGCTACACCTTC. This encodes CASSPRTGGYTF.

The rearrangement joins TRBV7-9 to TRBJ2-5; TRBD1 is a possible D gene (5 bases). This CDR3 is built from 13 residues. Trimming removed 1 base from V and 3 bases from J, with 6 bases in between. Per the germline V gene, CDR1 is SEHNR and CDR2 is FQNEAQ (reference sequence). The CDR3 DNA reads TGTGCCAGCAGCTTAGTCAGGGAAGAGACCCAGTACTTC. Its protein product is CASSLVREETQYF. Drawing the rest from reference TRBV7-9 and TRBJ2-5, the complete variable domain is DTGVSQNPRHKITKRGQNVTFRCDPISEHNRLYWYRQTLGQGPEFLTYFQNEAQLEKSRLLSDRFSAERPKGSFSTLEIQRTEQGDSAMYLCASSLVREETQYFGPGTRLLVL.

This clone occurred a few times. The V call is TRBV29-1, the J call TRBJ2-1; the match to TRBD2 covers 8 bases. Germline loops: CDR1 SQVTM, CDR2 ANQGSEA. The CDR3 is made up of 16 amino acids. The J segment lost 7 bases and the V segment lost 6 bases, leaving 17 bases of the junction unmatched. The CDR3 sequence is CSVGSLGGALVNEQFF. The CDR3 DNA reads as TGCAGCGTCGGATCCCTCGGGGGGGCCCTTGTGAATGAGCAGTTCTTC.

This clone was seen only a few times. The CDR3: CASSGLDRGPDEQFF. Written as DNA, the CDR3 is TGTGCCAGCAGTGGCTTAGACAGGGGGCCGGATGAGCAGTTCTTC. This chain links TRBV2 with TRBJ2-1, with TRBD1 matching over 10 bases. In germline, CDR1 is SNHLY, CDR2 FYNNEI. The CDR3 totals 15 residues. The trim removed 4 bases at V and 8 bases at J, leaving 8 bases unmatched.

The J gene is TRBJ2-4, the V gene TRBV4-2, with TRBD2 as a possible D gene (6 bases). Germline V gives CDR1 LGHNA, CDR2 YNFKEQ. V was pared by 1 base and J by 10 bases, with 20 bases between. CDR3 size: 16 residues. CDR3 protein: CASSQVATAEGEIQYF. The CDR3 DNA reads as TGTGCCAGCAGCCAAGTAGCGACGGCGGAGGGAGAAATTCAGTACTTC.

The rearrangement uses TRBV7-2 and TRBJ2-3, with D possibly matching TRBD2 (6 bases). Trimming removed 1 base at V and 8 bases at J, with 16 bases between. This CDR3 comprises 15 residues. Looked up from germline, CDR1 is SGHTA and CDR2 is FQGNSA. The CDR3 DNA sequence: TGTGCCAGCAGCTTAGGTCCGGGGGAGGCTGCTACGCAGTATTTT. Its protein is CASSLGPGEAATQYF. The entire variable domain, with the rest obtained from reference TRBV7-2 and TRBJ2-3, is as follows: GAGVSQSPSNKVTEKGKDVELRCDPISGHTALYWYRQSLGQGLEFLIYFQGNSAPDKSGLPSDRFSAERTGGSVSTLTIQRTQQEDSAVYLCASSLGPGEAATQYFGPGTRLTVL.

This clone was observed a few times. The chain employs TRBV5-1 and TRBJ2-7; possibly TRBD1 for D (6 bases). The germline V and J ends were trimmed by 7 bases and 1 base, with 24 bases remaining between them. Germline CDR1 reads SGHRS; CDR2 reads YFSETQ. CDR3 length: 17 amino acids. Here the CDR3 DNA reads TGCGCCAGCGTCCCTGGTTGGGATAACAGGGTTTCCTACGAGCAGTACTTC. Its protein product is CASVPGWDNRVSYEQYF.

This rearrangement joins TRBV9 to TRBJ1-6; D is ambiguous. There are 15 residues in the CDR3. Germline V CDR1 and CDR2: SGDLS, YYNGEE. V lost 0 bases to trimming and J lost 0 bases, with 4 bases between them. CDR3 sequence reads: CASSVDSSYNSPLHF. The CDR3 DNA reads TGTGCCAGCAGCGTAGACAGCTCCTATAATTCACCCCTCCACTTT.

This chain connects TRBV27 to TRBJ1-2; possibly TRBD1 for D (6 bases). Germline assignment: CDR1 MNHEY and CDR2 SMNVEV (reference sequence). Deletions cut 3 bases from V and 8 bases from J, with 16 bases between. This CDR3 has 14 residues. CDR3 sequence (DNA): TGTGCCAGCAGTTTCATCTACAGGGTGGTAGGCTACACCTTC. The encoded protein is CASSFIYRVVGYTF.

This clone was counted a single time. This chain links TRBV7-6 with TRBJ2-5; TRBD1 matches 9 bases. Germline loops: CDR1 SGHVS, CDR2 FNYEAQ. This CDR3 region has 15 residues. Trimming removed 5 bases from V and 9 bases from J; junction bases left unmatched: 13. The CDR3 here is CASSRLMGTGTAQYF. The CDR3 DNA is TGTGCCAGCAGCCGCCTCATGGGGACAGGGACGGCCCAGTACTTC.

This clone showed up just a few times. V gene TRBV28 combines with J gene TRBJ1-2; 10 nucleotides line up with TRBD1. In germline, CDR1 is MDHEN, CDR2 SYDVKM. V shed 7 bases and J 2 bases; nucleotides not matched to a gene: 7. The CDR3 length is 15 residues. In DNA form, the CDR3 reads TGTGCCAGCAACCTGCCGGGACAGGGGAACTATGGCTACACCTTC. Its protein product is CASNLPGQGNYGYTF.

The genes are TRBV19 and TRBJ2-7; D possibly corresponds to TRBD1 (6 bases). From germline, CDR1 is LNHDA and CDR2 SQIVND (reference sequence). Between the trimmed V and J ends, which lost 5 bases and 0 bases, there was a span of 11 bases. CDR3 size: 14 residues. CDR3 sequence reads: CASSPGVASYEQYF. CDR3 bases: TGTGCCAGTAGTCCAGGGGTAGCCTCCTACGAGCAGTACTTC.

The chain couples TRBV9 to TRBJ1-5; 8 nucleotides align to TRBD1. The length of the CDR3 is 15 residues. The germline gives CDR1 SGDLS, CDR2 YYNGEE. Trimming cost V 4 bases and J 1 base; bases outside gene matches: 4. CDR3 loop: CASSLTGGSNQPQHF. The CDR3 DNA reads as TGTGCCAGCAGCCTTACAGGGGGGAGCAATCAGCCCCAGCATTTT.

CDR3 sequence: CASSFLGADEAFF. The CDR3, as DNA: TGTGCCAGCAGCTTCCTGGGGGCCGATGAAGCTTTCTTT. The chain uses TRBV5-5 and TRBJ1-1, with D maybe TRBD1 (6 bases). V was pared by 2 bases and J by 7 bases, with 12 bases between. Germline loops: CDR1 SGHKS, CDR2 YYEKEE (reference sequence). The CDR3 is 13 residues long.

The chain combines TRBV2 with TRBJ1-6; the match to TRBD1 covers 10 bases. The CDR3 runs 16 residues. After removal of 7 bases from V and 1 base from J, the junction contained 4 bases not matched to a gene. Germline V gives CDR1 SNHLY, CDR2 FYNNEI. The CDR3 DNA sequence: TGTGCCAGCAACACGGACAGGGGGTCCTATAATTCACCCCTCCACTTT. Protein product: CASNTDRGSYNSPLHF.

The rearrangement links TRBV11-2 to TRBJ1-4; unclear D gene. Germline CDR1 SGHAT, CDR2 FQNNGV. The V and J ends lost 5 bases and 3 bases respectively, with 7 bases between them. CDR3 length equals 13 residues. CDR3 loop: CASSRGANEKLFF. The CDR3 DNA sequence: TGTGCCAGCAGCCGGGGTGCTAATGAAAAACTGTTTTTT.

The genes are TRBV28 and TRBJ2-5; 9 positions match TRBD1. Per germline, CDR1 MDHEN and CDR2 SYDVKM. V gave up 5 bases and J gave up 4 bases; unmatched junction bases: 11. The CDR3 runs to 16 residues. CDR3 residues: CASSSPGQGEGETQYF. The DNA of the CDR3 is TGTGCCAGCAGTAGCCCGGGACAGGGAGAGGGAGAGACCCAGTACTTC. The full variable domain, with the rest looked up from reference TRBV28 and TRBJ2-5, is DVKVTQSSRYLVKRTGEKVFLECVQDMDHENMFWYRQDPGLGLRLIYFSYDVKMKEKGDIPEGYSVSREKKERFSLILESASTNQTSMYLCASSSPGQGEGETQYFGPGTRLLVL.

The chain is built from TRBV2 and TRBJ2-2; 7 nucleotides agree with TRBD2. Germline V CDR1 and CDR2: SNHLY, FYNNEI. There are 14 residues in the CDR3. After removal of 3 bases from V and 7 bases from J, the junction contained 5 bases not matched to a gene. The CDR3 sequence: CASSDGGGYGELFF. The DNA of the CDR3 is TGTGCCAGCAGTGATGGGGGGGGATACGGGGAGCTGTTTTTT.

This clone appeared once. J is TRBJ2-5 and V is TRBV9, with 10 bases identical to TRBD2. V lost 0 bases to trimming and J lost 2 bases; unmatched junction nucleotides: 4. Germline lookup yields CDR1 SGDLS and CDR2 YYNGEE. The CDR3 length is 16 residues. For the CDR3, the DNA is TGTGCCAGCAGCGTAGGGGTAGCGGGGGGACAAGAGACCCAGTACTTC. This gives the protein CASSVGVAGGQETQYF.

Note on this clone: This sample includes further DNA sequences coding for the same CDR3. The chain has TRBV2 and TRBJ2-7; D perhaps matches TRBD1 (5 bases). The CDR3 loop spans 12 amino acids. V lost 7 bases and J lost 4, with 11 bases in between. Looked up from germline, CDR1 is SNHLY and CDR2 is FYNNEI. The CDR3 DNA is TGTGCCAGCACCTCCGACAGTTACGAGCAGTACTTC. Protein product: CASTSDSYEQYF.